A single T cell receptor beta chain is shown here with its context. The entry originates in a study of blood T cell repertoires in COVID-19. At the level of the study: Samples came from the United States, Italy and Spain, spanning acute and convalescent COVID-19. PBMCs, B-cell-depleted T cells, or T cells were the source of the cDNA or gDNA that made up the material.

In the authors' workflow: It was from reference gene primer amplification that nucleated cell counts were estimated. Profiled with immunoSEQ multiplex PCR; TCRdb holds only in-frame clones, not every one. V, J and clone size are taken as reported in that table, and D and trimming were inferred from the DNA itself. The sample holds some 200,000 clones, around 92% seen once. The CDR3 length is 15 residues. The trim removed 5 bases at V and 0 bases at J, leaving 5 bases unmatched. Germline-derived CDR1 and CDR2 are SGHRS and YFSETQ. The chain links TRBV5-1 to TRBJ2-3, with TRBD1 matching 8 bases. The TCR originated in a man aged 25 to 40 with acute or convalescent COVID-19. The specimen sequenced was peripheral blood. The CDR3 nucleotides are TGCGCCAGCAGGCAGGGGACAGGAAGCACAGATACGCAGTATTTT. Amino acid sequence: CASRQGTGSTDTQYF.